A single sample gave rise to the 5 T cell receptor beta chains below, sequenced in a study of radiation and T cells in renal cell carcinoma. Sample time point: blood 4 weeks post-SBRT, at nephrectomy. Treatment in this sample: 15 Gy SBRT to primary tumor, nephrectomy 4 weeks later. Clones were sequenced by immunoSEQ multiplex PCR, and TCRdb holds only the in-frame ones, with some missing. Seen here are some 150,000 clones, around nine tenths observed once, and the top ten hold 15% to 20%. Here the sequenced sample was blood, taken from a patient whose treatment included radiotherapy and nephrectomy. The receptors originated from a woman aged 50 to 65 with renal cell carcinoma.

J is TRBJ1-5 and V is TRBV4-1; 7 bases are a match to TRBD1. The CDR3 runs 15 residues. With V trimmed by 7 bases and J by 2 bases, 8 bases remained unmatched. Germline V CDR1 and CDR2: MGHRA, YSYEKL. CDR3 in DNA: TGCGCCAGCATGGAGACAGGGTTCGGCAATCAGCCCCAGCATTTT. Residues: CASMETGFGNQPQHF.

This clone was observed a few times. V and J are TRBV7-9 and TRBJ1-1; D is undetermined. Germline V gene data show CDR1 as SEHNR and CDR2 as FQNEAQ (reference sequence). V was clipped by 6 bases and J by 4 bases, with 12 bases between them. The CDR3 is 13 residues long. The CDR3 region is CASSSDTSTEAFF. CDR3 in DNA: TGTGCCAGCAGTTCCGACACGAGCACTGAAGCTTTCTTT. The full variable domain, completed using reference TRBV7-9 and TRBJ1-1, is DTGVSQNPRHKITKRGQNVTFRCDPISEHNRLYWYRQTLGQGPEFLTYFQNEAQLEKSRLLSDRFSAERPKGSFSTLEIQRTEQGDSAMYLCASSSDTSTEAFFGQGTRLTVV.

The chain recombines TRBV5-1 with TRBJ2-5; 9 nucleotides match TRBD2. CDR1 SGHRS and CDR2 YFSETQ come from the germline V gene. The CDR3 is 16 residues long. J gave up 5 bases and V 2 bases, and 10 bases lay outside the gene matches. In DNA, the CDR3 is TGCGCCAGCAGCTTTGCCTTAGCGGGAGCGGATGAGACCCAGTACTTC. As protein: CASSFALAGADETQYF.

The J gene is TRBJ2-1, the V gene TRBV7-9, with no clear D. With 2 bases removed from V and 10 bases from J, the gap between germline ends came to 15 bases. Germline lookup yields CDR1 SEHNR and CDR2 FQNEAQ (reference sequence). CDR3 length: 14 amino acids. This chain's CDR3 is CASSLSPTAWEQFF. The CDR3, as DNA: TGTGCCAGCAGCTTAAGTCCGACTGCTTGGGAGCAGTTCTTC. The whole variable domain, remainder taken from reference TRBV7-9 and TRBJ2-1, is DTGVSQNPRHKITKRGQNVTFRCDPISEHNRLYWYRQTLGQGPEFLTYFQNEAQLEKSRLLSDRFSAERPKGSFSTLEIQRTEQGDSAMYLCASSLSPTAWEQFFGPGTRLTVL.

This chain joins TRBV5-6 and TRBJ2-5; D remains unclear. CDR1 and CDR2 (germline): SGHDT, YYEEEE. The CDR3 contains 11 residues. V was shortened by 2 bases and J by 3 bases, with 2 bases between the two germline ends. As DNA, the CDR3 is TGTGCCAGCAGCTTAGAAGAGACCCAGTACTTC. Translating gives CASSLEETQYF.